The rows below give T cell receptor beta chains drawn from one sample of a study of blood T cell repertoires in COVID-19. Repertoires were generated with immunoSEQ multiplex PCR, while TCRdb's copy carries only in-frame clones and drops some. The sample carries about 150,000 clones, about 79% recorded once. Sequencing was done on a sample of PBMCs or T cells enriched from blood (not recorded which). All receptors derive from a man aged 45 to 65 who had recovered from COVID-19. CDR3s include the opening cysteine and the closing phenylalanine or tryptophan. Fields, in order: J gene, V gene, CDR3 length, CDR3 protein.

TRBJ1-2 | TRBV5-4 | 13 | CASSFLQGRGYTF
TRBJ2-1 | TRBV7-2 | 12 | CASSFGGGEQFF
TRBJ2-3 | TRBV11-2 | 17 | CASSWDTSGGPAGTQYF
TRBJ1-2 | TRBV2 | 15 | CASSLGQALSGGYTF
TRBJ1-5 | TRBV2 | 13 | CASGEGMSQPQHF
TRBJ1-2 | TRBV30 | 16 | CAWSSHLGGGVLGYTF
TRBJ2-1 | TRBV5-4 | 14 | CASSAGTGTNEQFF
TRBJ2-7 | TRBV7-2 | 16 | CASSLVRTTYSYEQYF
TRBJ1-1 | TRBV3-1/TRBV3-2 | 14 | CASRQTDRGTEAFF
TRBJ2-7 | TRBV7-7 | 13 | CASSLMTGDEQYF
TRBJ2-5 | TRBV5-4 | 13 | CASSLRSGETQYF
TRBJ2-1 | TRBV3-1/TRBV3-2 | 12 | CASSQLLEQRFF
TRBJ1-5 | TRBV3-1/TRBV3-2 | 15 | CASSQDQGHGMPQHF
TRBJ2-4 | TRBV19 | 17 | CASSIGRGTGAKNIQYF
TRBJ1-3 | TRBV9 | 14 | CASSAGTAGNTIYF
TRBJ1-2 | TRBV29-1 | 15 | CSVDPGRGEHYGYTF
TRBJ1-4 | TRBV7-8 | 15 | CASSLGQGTNEKLFF
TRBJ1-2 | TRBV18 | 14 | CASSPPSRDYGYTF
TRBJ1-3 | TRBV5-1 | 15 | CASSSLGGEGNTIYF
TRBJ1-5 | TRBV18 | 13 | CASGQGSNQPQHF
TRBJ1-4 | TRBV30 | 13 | CAWSPGVGEKLFF
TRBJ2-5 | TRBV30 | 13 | CAWSLGGQETQYF
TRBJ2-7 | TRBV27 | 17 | CASSFLPLAGVNYEQYF
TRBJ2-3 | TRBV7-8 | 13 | CASSPRQADTQYF
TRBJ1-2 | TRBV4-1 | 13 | CASSHPGQEGYTF
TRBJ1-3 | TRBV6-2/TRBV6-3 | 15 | CASSFPSISGNTIYF
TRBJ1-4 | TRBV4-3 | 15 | CASSQGRGALGKLFF
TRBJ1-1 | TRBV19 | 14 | CASSLTGINTEAFF
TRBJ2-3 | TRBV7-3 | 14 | CASSLTSFTDTQYF
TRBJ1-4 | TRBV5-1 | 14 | CASSAGTRGEKLFF
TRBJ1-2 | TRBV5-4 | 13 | CASSLGQRYGYTF
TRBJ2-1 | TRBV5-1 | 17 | CASSRYSGGTSYNEQFF
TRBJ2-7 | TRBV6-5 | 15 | CASRNSGQGLGEQYF
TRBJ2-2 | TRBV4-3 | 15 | CASSPTMGATGELFF
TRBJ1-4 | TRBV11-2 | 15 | CASSPGGGQNEKLFF
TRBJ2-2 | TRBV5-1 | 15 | CASSLTGGWTGELFF
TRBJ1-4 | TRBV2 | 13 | CASGTGVNEKLFF
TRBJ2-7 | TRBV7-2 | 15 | CASIETGTGGSEQYF
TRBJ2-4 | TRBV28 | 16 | CASSFISAGGENIQYF
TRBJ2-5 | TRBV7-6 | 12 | CASSSGWETQYF
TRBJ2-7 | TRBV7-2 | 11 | CASSLSYEQYF
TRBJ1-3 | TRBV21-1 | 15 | CASSKGEGTVHTIYF
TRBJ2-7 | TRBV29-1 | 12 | CSGGTGDHEQYF
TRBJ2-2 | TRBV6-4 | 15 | CASTLSRIATGELFF